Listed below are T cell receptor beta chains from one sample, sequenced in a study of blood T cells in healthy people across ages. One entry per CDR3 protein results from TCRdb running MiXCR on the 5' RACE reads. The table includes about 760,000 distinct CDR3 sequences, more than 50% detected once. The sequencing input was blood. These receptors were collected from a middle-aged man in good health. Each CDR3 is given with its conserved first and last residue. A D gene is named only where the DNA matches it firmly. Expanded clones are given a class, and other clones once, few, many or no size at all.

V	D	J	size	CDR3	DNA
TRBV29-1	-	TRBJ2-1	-	CSVETDYEQFF	TGCAGCGTTGAGACGGACTATGAGCAGTTCTTC
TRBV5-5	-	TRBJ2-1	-	CASKLQGLYNEQFF	TGTGCCAGCAAACTACAGGGCCTCTACAATGAGCAGTTCTTC
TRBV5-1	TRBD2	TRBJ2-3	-	CASSWTSGAPDTQYF	TGCGCCAGCAGCTGGACTAGCGGGGCCCCAGATACGCAGTATTTT
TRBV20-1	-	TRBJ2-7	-	CSAREGPGSYEQYF	TGCAGTGCTAGAGAGGGACCGGGTAGCTACGAGCAGTACTTC
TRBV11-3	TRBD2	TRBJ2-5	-	CASSTRPSGSRETQYF	TGTGCCAGCAGCACGAGACCTAGCGGGAGTAGAGAGACCCAGTACTTC
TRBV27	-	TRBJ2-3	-	CASSFRPGGSDTQYF	TGTGCCAGCAGTTTCCGACCGGGGGGCTCAGATACGCAGTATTTT
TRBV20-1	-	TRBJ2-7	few	CSARDLQSSYEQYF	TGCAGTGCTAGAGATTTACAGAGCTCCTACGAGCAGTACTTC
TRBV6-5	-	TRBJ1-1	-	CASSYGHSDTEAFF	TGTGCCAGCAGTTACGGGCATTCCGACACTGAAGCTTTCTTT
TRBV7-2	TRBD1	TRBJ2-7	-	CASSQNRDRGSYEQYF	TGTGCCAGCAGCCAAAACCGGGACAGGGGGTCTTACGAGCAGTACTTC
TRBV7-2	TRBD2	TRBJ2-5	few	CASSRPGLAGETQYF	TGTGCCAGCAGCCGACCGGGACTAGCGGGGGAGACCCAGTACTTC
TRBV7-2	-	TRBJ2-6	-	CASSRTGSGANVPTF	TGTGCCAGCAGCCGAACTGGGTCTGGGGCCAACGTCCCGACTTTC
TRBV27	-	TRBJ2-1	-	CASSLSRVADEQFF	TGTGCCAGCAGTTTATCGCGGGTGGCGGATGAGCAGTTCTTC
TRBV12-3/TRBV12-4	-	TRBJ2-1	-	CASSFGPSPNEQFF	TGTGCCAGCAGTTTTGGTCCTAGCCCCAATGAGCAGTTCTTC
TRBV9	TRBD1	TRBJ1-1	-	CASSAQGVGTEAFF	TGTGCCAGCAGCGCGCAGGGGGTTGGTACTGAAGCTTTCTTT
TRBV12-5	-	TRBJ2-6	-	CASGLVLEEMSSGANVLTF	TGTGCTAGTGGTTTGGTACTTGAGGAAATGAGCTCTGGGGCCAACGTCCTGACTTTC
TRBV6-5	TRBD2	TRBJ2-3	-	CASTHGAGGPDTQYF	TGTGCCAGCACCCACGGGGCGGGGGGGCCTGATACGCAGTATTTT
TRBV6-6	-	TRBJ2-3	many	CASSPPESDTQYF	TGTGCCAGCAGTCCCCCGGAGTCAGATACGCAGTATTTT
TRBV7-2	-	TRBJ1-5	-	CASSLDADNQPQHF	TGTGCCAGCAGCTTAGATGCGGACAATCAGCCCCAGCATTTT
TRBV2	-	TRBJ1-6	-	CASSGGTENSPLHF	TGTGCCAGCAGTGGGGGGACCGAGAATTCACCCCTCCACTTT
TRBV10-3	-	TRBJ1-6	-	CAIGVGNSPLHF	TGTGCCATCGGTGTAGGGAATTCACCCCTCCACTTT
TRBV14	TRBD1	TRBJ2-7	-	CASSQDTGRGLPYEQYF	TGTGCCAGCAGCCAAGATACAGGCAGGGGGCTACCCTACGAGCAGTACTTC
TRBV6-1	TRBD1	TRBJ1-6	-	CASRAQGEYSPLHF	TGTGCCAGCAGAGCACAGGGGGAATATTCACCCCTCCACTTT
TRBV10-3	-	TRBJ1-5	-	CAISCEGNQPQHF	TGTGCCATCAGTTGCGAGGGCAACCAGCCCCAGCATTTT
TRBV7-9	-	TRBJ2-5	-	CASSPPSHETQYF	TGTGCCAGCAGCCCGCCTTCTCACGAGACCCAGTACTTC
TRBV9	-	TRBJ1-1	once	CASSVTGLADTEAFF	TGTGCCAGCAGCGTCACAGGGTTGGCCGACACTGAAGCTTTCTTT
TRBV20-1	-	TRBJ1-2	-	CSAPGDTNYGYTF	TGCAGTGCTCCAGGGGATACTAACTATGGCTACACCTTC
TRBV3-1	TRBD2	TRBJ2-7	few	CASSPGGYDEQYF	TGTGCCAGCAGCCCGGGGGGGTACGACGAGCAGTACTTC
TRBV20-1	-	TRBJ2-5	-	CSASGGSETQYF	TGCAGTGCTAGCGGGGGCTCGGAGACCCAGTACTTC
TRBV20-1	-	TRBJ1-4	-	CSARRGLNNEKLFF	TGCAGTGCTCGGCGGGGACTAAATAATGAAAAACTGTTTTTT
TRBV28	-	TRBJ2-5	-	CASKRTPMETQYF	TGTGCCAGCAAGAGGACCCCGATGGAGACCCAGTACTTC
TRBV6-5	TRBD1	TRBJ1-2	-	CANSYSRREGADYGYTF	TGTGCCAACAGTTACTCGAGGCGGGAGGGGGCGGACTATGGCTACACCTTC
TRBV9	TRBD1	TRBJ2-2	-	CASSVGIRGRGGELFF	TGTGCCAGCAGCGTAGGAATCAGGGGGCGCGGCGGGGAGCTGTTTTTT
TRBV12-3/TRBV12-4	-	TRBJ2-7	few	CASSRQGLGASYEQYF	TGTGCCAGCAGCCGTCAGGGGTTGGGGGCTTCCTACGAGCAGTACTTC
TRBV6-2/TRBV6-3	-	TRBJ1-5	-	CASTSSTWVGHLNQPQHF	TGTGCCAGCACCTCATCAACGTGGGTGGGACATCTCAATCAGCCCCAGCATTTT
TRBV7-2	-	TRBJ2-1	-	CASSTHNYRNEQFF	TGTGCCAGCAGCACCCACAACTACCGCAATGAGCAGTTCTTC
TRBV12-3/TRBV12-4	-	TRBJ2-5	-	CASSLDWTQYF	TGTGCCAGCAGTTTAGATTGGACCCAGTACTTC
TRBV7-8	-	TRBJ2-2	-	CASSLIVLNTGELFF	TGTGCCAGCAGCTTAATCGTACTTAACACCGGGGAGCTGTTTTTT
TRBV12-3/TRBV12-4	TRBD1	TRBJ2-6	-	CASGVLTGTGGRAGANVLTF	TGTGCCAGCGGGGTCCTCACAGGGACAGGGGGACGGGCTGGGGCCAACGTCCTGACTTTC
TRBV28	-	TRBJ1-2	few	CASSFGAASYGYTF	TGTGCCAGCAGTTTCGGGGCTGCCTCCTATGGCTACACCTTC
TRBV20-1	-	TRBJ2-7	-	CSATQPEDTYEQYF	TGCAGTGCTACTCAGCCGGAAGACACCTACGAGCAGTACTTC
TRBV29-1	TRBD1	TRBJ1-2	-	CSGGKGTGHGYTF	TGCAGCGGGGGGAAGGGGACAGGGCATGGCTACACCTTC
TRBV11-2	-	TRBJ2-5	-	CANSLGYSQETQYF	TGTGCCAACAGCTTAGGCTACAGCCAAGAGACCCAGTACTTC
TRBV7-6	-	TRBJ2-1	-	CASSLSGFTGNEQFF	TGTGCCAGCAGCTTGTCAGGGTTTACGGGCAATGAGCAGTTCTTC
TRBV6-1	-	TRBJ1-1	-	CASSVLGAGERNTEAFF	TGTGCCAGCAGTGTCCTCGGGGCAGGGGAGAGGAACACTGAAGCTTTCTTT
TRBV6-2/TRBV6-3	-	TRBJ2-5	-	CASSFPWTRNPQETQYF	TGTGCCAGCAGTTTTCCCTGGACCAGAAACCCTCAAGAGACCCAGTACTTC